Below, one TCR beta chain is given with its context. Its antigen remains unknown. These data are taken from a study of T-cell reconstitution after alpha-beta-depleted transplantation in children. Study-wide findings and caveats: Alpha-beta T cells present about two months after transplant were reported to originate from several hundred expanded graft clones.

This CDR3 is 12 amino acids long. V was shortened by 3 bases and J by 7 bases, with 9 bases between the two germline ends. Germline CDR1 is SGHVS and CDR2 is FQNEAQ. During its preparation, the TCRbeta library received unique molecular identifiers. TCRdb analysed the PCR reads with MiXCR anew, one entry per CDR3 protein. Of about a million distinct CDR3 sequences in the sample, about 30% are singletons; the top ten hold roughly 30%. The sequencing used PBMCs, mostly from graft donor cells, collected 360 days after TCRalphabeta/CD19-depleted stem cell transplant. The gene calls are TRBV7-8 and TRBJ1-1; D uncertain. The clonotype originates from a boy under three years old who had a stem cell transplant for SCID, so the T cells may come from the graft donor. The CDR3 spells CASSLTPFEAFF. The CDR3 nucleotides read TGTGCCAGCAGCTTGACTCCATTTGAAGCTTTCTTT.